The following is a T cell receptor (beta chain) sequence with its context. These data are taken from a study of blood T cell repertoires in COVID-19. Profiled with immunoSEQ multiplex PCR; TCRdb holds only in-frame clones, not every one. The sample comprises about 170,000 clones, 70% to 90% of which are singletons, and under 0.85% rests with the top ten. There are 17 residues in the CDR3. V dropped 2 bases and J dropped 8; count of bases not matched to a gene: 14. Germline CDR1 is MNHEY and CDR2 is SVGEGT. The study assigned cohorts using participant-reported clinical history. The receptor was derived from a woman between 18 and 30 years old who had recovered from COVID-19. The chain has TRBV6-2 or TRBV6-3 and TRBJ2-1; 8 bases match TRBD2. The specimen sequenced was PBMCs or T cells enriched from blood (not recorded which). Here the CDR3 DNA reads TGTGCCAGCAGTTACAGTCGCCTGAGCGGGAGTTTCGATGAGCAGTTCTTC. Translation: CASSYSRLSGSFDEQFF.